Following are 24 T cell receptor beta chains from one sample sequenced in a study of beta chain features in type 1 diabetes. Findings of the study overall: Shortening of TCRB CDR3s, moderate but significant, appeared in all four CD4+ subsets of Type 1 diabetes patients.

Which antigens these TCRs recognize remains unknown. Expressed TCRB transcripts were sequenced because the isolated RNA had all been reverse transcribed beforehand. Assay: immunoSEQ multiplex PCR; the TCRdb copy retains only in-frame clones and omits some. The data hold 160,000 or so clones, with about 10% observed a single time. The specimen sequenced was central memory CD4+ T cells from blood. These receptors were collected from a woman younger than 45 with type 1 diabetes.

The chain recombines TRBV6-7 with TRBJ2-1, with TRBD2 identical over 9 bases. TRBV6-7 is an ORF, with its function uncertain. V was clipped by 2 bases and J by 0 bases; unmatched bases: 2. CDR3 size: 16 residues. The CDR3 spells CASSYQREDSYNEQFF. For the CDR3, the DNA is TGTGCCAGCAGTTACCAGCGGGAGGACTCCTACAATGAGCAGTTCTTC.

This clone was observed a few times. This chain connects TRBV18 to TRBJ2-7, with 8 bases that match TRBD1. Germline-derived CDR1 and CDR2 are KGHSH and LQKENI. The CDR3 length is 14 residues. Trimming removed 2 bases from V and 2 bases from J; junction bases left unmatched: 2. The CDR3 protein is CASSPGQGTYEQYF. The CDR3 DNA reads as TGTGCCAGCTCACCAGGACAGGGAACCTACGAGCAGTACTTC. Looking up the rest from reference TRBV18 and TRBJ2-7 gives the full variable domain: NAGVMQNPRHLVRRRGQEARLRCSPMKGHSHVYWYRQLPEEGLKFMVYLQKENIIDESGMPKERFSAEFPKEGPSILRIQQVVRGDSAAYFCASSPGQGTYEQYFGPGTRLTVT.

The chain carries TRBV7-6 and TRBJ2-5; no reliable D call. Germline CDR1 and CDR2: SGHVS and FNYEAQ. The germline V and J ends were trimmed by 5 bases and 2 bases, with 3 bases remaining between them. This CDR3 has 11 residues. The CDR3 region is CASSRQETQYF. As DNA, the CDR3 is TGTGCCAGCAGCCGGCAAGAGACCCAGTACTTC.

The CDR3 region is CASRGGQWADEQYF. The CDR3 DNA reads as TGCGCCAGCAGGGGTGGACAGTGGGCCGACGAGCAGTACTTC. The rearrangement links TRBV5-1 to TRBJ2-7, with a possible D match to TRBD1 (6 bases). The germline V gene has CDR1 SGHRS and CDR2 YFSETQ. This CDR3 comprises 14 residues. V lost 5 bases and J lost 5, with 17 bases in between.

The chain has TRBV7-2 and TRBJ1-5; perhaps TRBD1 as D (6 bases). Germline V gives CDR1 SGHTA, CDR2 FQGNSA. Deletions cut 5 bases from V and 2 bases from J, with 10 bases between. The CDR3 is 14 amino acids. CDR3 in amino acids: CASSDGQRNQPQHF. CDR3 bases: TGTGCCAGCAGCGACGGACAGCGCAATCAGCCCCAGCATTTT.

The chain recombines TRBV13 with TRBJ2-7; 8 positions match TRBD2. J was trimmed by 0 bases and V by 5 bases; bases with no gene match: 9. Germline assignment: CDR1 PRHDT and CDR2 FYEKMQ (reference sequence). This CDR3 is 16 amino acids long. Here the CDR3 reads CASSEGRGGISYEQYF. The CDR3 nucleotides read TGTGCCAGCAGCGAGGGACGCGGGGGGATCTCCTACGAGCAGTACTTC.

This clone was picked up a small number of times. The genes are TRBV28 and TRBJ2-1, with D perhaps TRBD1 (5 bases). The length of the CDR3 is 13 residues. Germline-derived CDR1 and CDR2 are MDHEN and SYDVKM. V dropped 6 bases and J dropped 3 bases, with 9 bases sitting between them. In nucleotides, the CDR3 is TGTGCCAGCAGGCCGACAGTCTACAATGAGCAGTTCTTC. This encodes CASRPTVYNEQFF.

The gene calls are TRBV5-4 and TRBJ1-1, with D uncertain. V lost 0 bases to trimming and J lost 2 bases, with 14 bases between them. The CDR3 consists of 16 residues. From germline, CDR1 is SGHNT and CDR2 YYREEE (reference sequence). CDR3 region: CASSLELVSTNTEAFF. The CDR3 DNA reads TGTGCCAGCAGCTTGGAGTTGGTCAGTACAAACACTGAAGCTTTCTTT.

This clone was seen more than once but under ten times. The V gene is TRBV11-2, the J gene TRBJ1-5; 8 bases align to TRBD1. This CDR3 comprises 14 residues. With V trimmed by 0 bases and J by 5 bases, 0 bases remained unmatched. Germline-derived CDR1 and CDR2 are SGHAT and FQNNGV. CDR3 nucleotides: TGTGCCAGCAGCTTAGACAGGGGGCATCAGCCCCAGCATTTT. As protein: CASSLDRGHQPQHF.

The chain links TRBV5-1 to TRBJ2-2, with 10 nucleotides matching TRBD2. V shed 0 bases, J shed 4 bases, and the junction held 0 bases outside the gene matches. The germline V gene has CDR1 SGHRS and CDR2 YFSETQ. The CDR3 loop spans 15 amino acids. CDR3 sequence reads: CASSLGLAGTGELFF. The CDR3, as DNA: TGCGCCAGCAGCTTGGGACTAGCGGGCACCGGGGAGCTGTTTTTT.

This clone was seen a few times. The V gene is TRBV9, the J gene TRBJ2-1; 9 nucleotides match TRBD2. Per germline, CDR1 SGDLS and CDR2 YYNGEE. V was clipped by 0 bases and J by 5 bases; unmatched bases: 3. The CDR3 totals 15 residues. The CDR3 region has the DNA TGTGCCAGCAGCGTAGTCTCTAGCGGGAACAATGAGCAGTTCTTC. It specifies CASSVVSSGNNEQFF.

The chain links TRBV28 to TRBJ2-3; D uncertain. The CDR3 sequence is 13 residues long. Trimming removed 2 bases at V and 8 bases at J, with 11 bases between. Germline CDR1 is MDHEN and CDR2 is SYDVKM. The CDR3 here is CASSLGSSPTQYF. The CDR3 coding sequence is TGTGCCAGCAGTTTAGGGTCTAGTCCTACGCAGTATTTT.

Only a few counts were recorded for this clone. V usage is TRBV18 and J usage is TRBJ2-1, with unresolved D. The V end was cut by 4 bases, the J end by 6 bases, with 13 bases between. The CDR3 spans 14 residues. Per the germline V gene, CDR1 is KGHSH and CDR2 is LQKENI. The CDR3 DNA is TGTGCCAGCTCACTCGACTCTAGTTCCAATGAGCAGTTCTTC. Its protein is CASSLDSSSNEQFF.

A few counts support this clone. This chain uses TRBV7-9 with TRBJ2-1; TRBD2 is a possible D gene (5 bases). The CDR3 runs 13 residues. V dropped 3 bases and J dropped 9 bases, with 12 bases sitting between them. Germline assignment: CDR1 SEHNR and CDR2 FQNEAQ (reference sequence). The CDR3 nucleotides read TGTGCCAGCAGCTTTCCACGAGGAGGTGAGCAGTTCTTC. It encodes CASSFPRGGEQFF.

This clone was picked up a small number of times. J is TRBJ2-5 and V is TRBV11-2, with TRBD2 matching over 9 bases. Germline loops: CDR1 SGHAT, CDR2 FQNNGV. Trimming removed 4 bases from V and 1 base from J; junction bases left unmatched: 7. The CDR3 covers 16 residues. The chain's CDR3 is CASSSPAGGLQETQYF. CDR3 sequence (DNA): TGTGCCAGCAGCTCCCCAGCGGGAGGTCTCCAAGAGACCCAGTACTTC.

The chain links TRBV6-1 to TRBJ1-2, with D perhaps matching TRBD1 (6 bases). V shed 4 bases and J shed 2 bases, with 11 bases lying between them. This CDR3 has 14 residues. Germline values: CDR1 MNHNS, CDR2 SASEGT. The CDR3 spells CASSAGQLNYGYTF. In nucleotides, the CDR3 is TGTGCCAGCAGTGCCGGACAGCTGAACTATGGCTACACCTTC.

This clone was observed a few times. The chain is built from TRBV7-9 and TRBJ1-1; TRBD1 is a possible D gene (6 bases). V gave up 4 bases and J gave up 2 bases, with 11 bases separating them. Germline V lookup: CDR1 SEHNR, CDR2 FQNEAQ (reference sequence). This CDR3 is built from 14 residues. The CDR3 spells CASSSGQLNTEAFF. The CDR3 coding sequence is TGTGCCAGCAGCTCCGGACAGCTCAACACTGAAGCTTTCTTT.

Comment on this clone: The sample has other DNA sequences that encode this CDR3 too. In DNA form, the CDR3 reads TGTGCCAGCAGTTACTCGGGGACGCGGGGCACTGAAGCTTTCTTT. Protein sequence: CASSYSGTRGTEAFF. This chain joins TRBV6-6 and TRBJ1-1; D is possibly TRBD1 (5 bases). The ends were cut back, 0 bases at V and 4 bases at J, with 12 bases in the middle. CDR1 and CDR2 from the germline V gene are MNHNY and SVGAGI (reference sequence). The CDR3 has 15 residues.

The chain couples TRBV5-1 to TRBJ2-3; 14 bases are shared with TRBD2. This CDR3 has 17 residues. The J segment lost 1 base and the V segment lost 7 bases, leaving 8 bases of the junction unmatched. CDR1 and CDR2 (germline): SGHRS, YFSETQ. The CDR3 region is CASQRLAGGLGTDTQYF. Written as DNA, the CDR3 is TGCGCCAGCCAACGACTAGCGGGAGGGCTTGGCACAGATACGCAGTATTTT.

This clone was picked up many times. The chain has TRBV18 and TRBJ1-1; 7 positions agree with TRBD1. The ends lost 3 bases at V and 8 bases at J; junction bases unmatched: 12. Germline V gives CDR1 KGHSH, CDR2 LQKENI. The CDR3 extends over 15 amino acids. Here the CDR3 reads CASSPLGTALNEAFF. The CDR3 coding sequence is TGTGCCAGCTCACCCTTAGGGACAGCACTTAACGAAGCTTTCTTT.

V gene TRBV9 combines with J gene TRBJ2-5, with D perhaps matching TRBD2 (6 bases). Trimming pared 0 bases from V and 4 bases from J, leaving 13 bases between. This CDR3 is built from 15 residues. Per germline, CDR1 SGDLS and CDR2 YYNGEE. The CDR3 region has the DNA TGTGCCAGCAGCGTAGATTCGGGAGATGGAGAGACCCAGTACTTC. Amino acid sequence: CASSVDSGDGETQYF.

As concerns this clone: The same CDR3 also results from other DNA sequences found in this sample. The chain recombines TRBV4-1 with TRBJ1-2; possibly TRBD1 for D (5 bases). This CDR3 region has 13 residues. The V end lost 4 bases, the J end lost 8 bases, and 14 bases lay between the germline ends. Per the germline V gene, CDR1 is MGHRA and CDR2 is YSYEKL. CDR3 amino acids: CASSPQGLGGYTF. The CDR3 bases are TGCGCCAGCAGCCCGCAGGGTTTAGGAGGCTACACCTTC.

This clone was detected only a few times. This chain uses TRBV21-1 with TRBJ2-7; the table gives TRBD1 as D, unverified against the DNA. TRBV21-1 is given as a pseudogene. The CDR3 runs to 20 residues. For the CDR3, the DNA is TGTGCCAGCAGCAAAGCGATCAGTTTACCCCGGGACAGGTATTCCTACGAGCAGTACTTC. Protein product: CASSKAISLPRDRYSYEQYF.

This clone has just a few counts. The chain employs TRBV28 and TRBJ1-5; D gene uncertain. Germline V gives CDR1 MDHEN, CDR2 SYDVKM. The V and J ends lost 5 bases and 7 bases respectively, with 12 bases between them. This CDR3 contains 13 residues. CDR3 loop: CASSTYDRQPQHF. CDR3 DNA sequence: TGTGCCAGCAGTACCTATGATCGCCAGCCCCAGCATTTT.